The sequence of this TCR beta chain was determined in a study of T cell repertoires in cytomegalovirus infection. Study overall: Indications came from public TCR beta signatures; they pointed to CMV infection and to a matching HLA type.

Worth noting for this clonotype: Its specificity is unknown.

Overall study findings and caveats: CMV-specific TCR beta clonotypes restricted by HLA-C were the ones dominating the ex vivo response.

MiXCR, run by TCRdb on the reads, gives a single entry per CDR3 protein. The sample lists about 830,000 distinct CDR3 sequences, about 30% occurring once. In germline, CDR1 is MNHEY, CDR2 SMNVEV (reference sequence). The V end was cut by 7 bases, the J end by 3 bases, with 13 bases between. The CDR3 spans 13 residues. V and J are TRBV27 and TRBJ2-7, with D perhaps TRBD2 (5 bases). The clonotype comes from a human donor in good health (CMV status not recorded). Some clones in this sample may be carry-over from other donors' samples. The input for sequencing was cultured CD8+ T cells from PBMCs, taken from culture after CMV antigen stimulation. Here the CDR3 DNA reads TGTGCCAGCACGGCAGGAGGATACTACGAGCAGTACTTC. Amino acid sequence: CASTAGGYYEQYF.